This entry is about one T cell receptor (beta chain). There is no known antigen for this receptor. No qualities accompany the bases; no much larger clone lies one base away. The cohort consisted of approximately 690 healthy bone marrow donors. At the time of sampling, every cohort member was nominally healthy, though immune exposures that went unrecorded were likely present. The donor tested CMV seropositive, placing the donor among the 310 or so seropositive members of the cohort. Every donor gave a peripheral blood sample, and the peripheral blood mononuclear cells from that sample were used for TCR beta sequencing. Genomic DNA was extracted from the blood cell samples with the Qiagen DNeasy Blood Extraction Kit. These data originate in a study of cytomegalovirus exposure and HLA in healthy donors (dated by TCRdb to about 2017). Some background on the complete study: In an earlier analysis of approximately 500 of the donors, 276 Gb of sequence data and just under 120 million unique TCR beta sequences from about 179 million T cells were reported. Approximately 310 gigabases of sequencing data and approximately 80 million unique TCR sequences were included in an early release covering under 650 HLA-typed donors. The genetic ancestry cluster associated with self-reported Caucasian donors included approximately 85% of the 398 genotyped donors. The study was designed to test whether signatures of past pathogen exposure could be identified by cataloging public T cell receptors. The study used immunosequencing to profile the T cell repertoires of 670 or so subjects and linked those repertoires to cytomegalovirus serostatus. Along with the approximately 700-subject first cohort, a separate validation cohort of over a hundred different subjects was used. The study combined high-throughput TCR immunosequencing, statistical association of individual TCRs with disease status, and machine learning to predict cytomegalovirus infection status. To study patterns of TCR occurrence, a later analysis re-analyzed previously published TCR beta repertoires from 650 to 750 donors and added high-resolution HLA genotyping. Rather than using new phenotypic data, the later analysis identified candidate immune exposures from TCR beta sequences and from how often those sequences occurred across donors. An earlier analysis of a few hundred of the donors applied high-throughput TCR beta sequencing to assess whether each TCR beta V gene segment acted as functional or pseudogenic. Alongside the repertoire data, information on donor age, sex, ethnicity and CMV serostatus was compiled. In a later genetic analysis, genome-wide SNP genotypes for about three fifths of the roughly 670 donors were used, and that subset was treated as a discovery cohort. Every repertoire in the discovery cohort had been generated on one and the same sequencing platform. Class I and class II HLA loci were covered by the typing at four-digit resolution. The number of donors typed differed by locus, with roughly 629-640 for A, B, C, DRB1 and DQB1, more than 500 for DQA1, 606 for DPA1, and around 450 for DPB1. Because of strong linkage in the cohort, roughly five DR-DQ haplotypes were treated as single units for association and clustering. Among roughly 400 genotyped donors of the cohort, an average of roughly 230,000 unique TCR beta nucleotide sequences was sequenced per donor, of which about 19% were non-productive. On the study overall, not on this receptor specifically: In vitro tests confirmed that a few of the cytomegalovirus-associated TCR beta chains recognize cytomegalovirus antigens. Linkage disequilibrium might explain the correlated functional status among segregating V segments, but an unknown experimental factor could not be ruled out. The sequencing pipeline was judged likely to have produced a cluster of highly shared sequence variants as a technical artifact. A further reported finding was that TCR beta sequences accurately predicted the HLA-A and HLA-B alleles for most subjects in the first cohort. In a later analysis, 15,000 to 20,000 TCR beta sequences were associated with specific HLA alleles at a false discovery rate of 0.05. Compared with the 666-donor mean, donors in an Asian-associated ancestry cluster had fewer N-insertions in productive TCRs, according to a later genetic analysis. Only TCR beta chains were sequenced in this cohort, and the absence of alpha or paired-chain data limited detectable features. Because HLA typing was unavailable for some donors at each locus, only the typed subset was used in association tests. Across donors, most TCR sequences were observed very rarely, whereas some public TCRs were present in many individuals. A later analysis found that most CMV-associated TCR beta chains appeared HLA-restricted, with HLA associations seemingly driven largely by CMV exposure. An earlier analysis of around 600 of the donors showed that most TCR beta V segments appeared in productive rearrangements either about 90% or about 30% of the time, which broadly matched IMGT annotations. A later analysis found that TCR association rates varied across HLA loci, with DRB1 alleles showing the most associated TCRs and HLA-C alleles the fewest. In a later analysis, HLA-associated TCR beta chains were found to be more clonally expanded and to have lower generation probabilities than equally common non-associated chains. Some IMGT-functional V segments, including TRBV6-2 and TRBV6-3, could not be told apart with the 87-base-pair reads, so those segments were excluded. The study gave a list of 150 to 200 TCR beta chains associated with cytomegalovirus. Presence/absence analyses assumed roughly uniform sequencing depth across donors, an assumption that may not hold. When HLA alleles, especially DR and DQ, strongly co-occurred, TCR associations were difficult to assign to individual alleles. Immune exposure information for the cohort was limited to CMV serostatus. The authors suggested that the approach could potentially be extended to other disease states and immunological phenotypes. V-gene and J-gene trimming of TCR beta chains was associated with a missense DCLRE1C variant in a later genetic analysis, and the association was replicated in an independent cohort. According to a later analysis, parvovirus B19, influenza, CMV and Epstein-Barr virus appeared linked to several top co-occurrence clusters. The classifier was reported to diagnose cytomegalovirus status with high specificity and sensitivity in both the original cohort and the validation cohort. Over 15 rarely observed V segments, including chromosome 9 orphons, were excluded from the earlier analysis of several hundred of the donors because counts were too low.

The library was obtained by the immunoSEQ multiplex PCR assay. For the multiplex PCR, a mixture combining 60 forward primers for TCR Vbeta segments and 13 reverse primers for TCR Jbeta segments was used. A multiplex PCR assay on genomic DNA amplified the CDR3 region of rearranged TCR beta genes. Amplified TCR beta libraries were sequenced as 87-base-pair reads on the Illumina HiSeq System. On the study's bioinformatics: In a later analysis, approximately 74 million unique TCR beta chains were counted across the roughly 610 repertoires, and approximately 11 million of these chains were shared by at least two donors. Raw reads were error-corrected and collapsed into unique sequences by a nearest-neighbor algorithm in which closely related sequences were merged to remove PCR and sequencing errors. V, D and J gene segments were assigned by aligning CDR3 sequences to IMGT reference sequences. For a sequence to be retained, at least a six-nucleotide match to both a V gene segment and a J gene segment was required. A rearrangement was called productive if the CDR3 had no stop codons and remained in frame with V and J, and every other rearrangement was called non-productive. CDR3 was defined by IMGT convention, running from the second conserved V-encoded cysteine to the conserved J-encoded phenylalanine. The earlier analysis of 587 of the donors excluded sequences that lacked an unambiguous match to a single V gene segment. An earlier analysis of 550 to 650 of the donors classified V segments as functional when productive rearrangements were above 56.7% and as segregating when the standard deviation between donors was above 5%. A statistical classification framework was developed to diagnose cytomegalovirus status using the catalog of TCR beta chain sequences. In a later analysis, V and J genes were assigned by comparing TCR nucleotide sequences against IMGT/GENE-DB human TR gene sequences. The TCRdist pipeline was used in a later analysis to assign CDR3 sequences and most-parsimonious VDJ recombination scenarios. In a later analysis, each TCR beta chain was defined by its CDR3 amino acid sequence together with its V-gene family, and reads without a unique V-gene family were excluded. A later analysis removed over 500 highly shared, low-generation-probability nucleotide sequences to deal with suspected cross-contamination and a sequencing artifact. In a later analysis, a clonal expansion index for each public chain was calculated from normalized within-repertoire ranks of inferred template counts. In a later analysis, generation probabilities were computed using a VDJ recombination model fitted to out-of-frame rearrangements, and the results were checked against IGoR. A later analysis scored TCR-TCR, TCR-HLA and TCR-CMV co-occurrence with hypergeometric tests, applying a repertoire-size bias correction to TCR pairs. False discovery rates were estimated in a later analysis by permuting HLA or CMV assignments 20 times. In a later analysis, co-occurring TCRs were grouped using DBSCAN, and TCRdist sequence similarity was added for clustering within HLA-allele-positive subsets. Repertoires with fewer than 30,000 or more than 120,000 public chains were left out of co-occurrence clustering, as were five repertoires with anomalous nucleotide sharing. TCRdb retrieved this table from immuneACCESS and kept in-frame rearrangements only. Not all clones are present; in checked studies, unresolved V genes account for under half, and no reason is known for the remainder. That table gives V, J and clone size, and the DNA gave D and trimming. The sample data list around 160,000 clones, and approximately 75% of these were observed just once. Of the sample, 2.2% is held by the ten largest clones.

Spanning cysteine to phenylalanine, the CDR3 consists of 13 amino acids. The read is trimmed to its CDR3 DNA, 39 bases read in frame from base 1. CDR1 and CDR2, looked up from the germline V gene, are LGHNA and YNFKEQ. V is reduced by 2 bases and J by 5 bases, leaving a spacing of 9 bases between them. The sample comprised PBMCs. The chain is assembled from TRBV4-2 and TRBJ2-5, and perhaps TRBD2 as D gene, on 5 matching bases. This sequence originates from a man aged 50 or older in good health and CMV-seropositive. The CDR3 corresponds to CASSQTSGETQYF. The DNA is TGTGCCAGCAGCCAAACTAGTGGTGAGACCCAGTACTTC.